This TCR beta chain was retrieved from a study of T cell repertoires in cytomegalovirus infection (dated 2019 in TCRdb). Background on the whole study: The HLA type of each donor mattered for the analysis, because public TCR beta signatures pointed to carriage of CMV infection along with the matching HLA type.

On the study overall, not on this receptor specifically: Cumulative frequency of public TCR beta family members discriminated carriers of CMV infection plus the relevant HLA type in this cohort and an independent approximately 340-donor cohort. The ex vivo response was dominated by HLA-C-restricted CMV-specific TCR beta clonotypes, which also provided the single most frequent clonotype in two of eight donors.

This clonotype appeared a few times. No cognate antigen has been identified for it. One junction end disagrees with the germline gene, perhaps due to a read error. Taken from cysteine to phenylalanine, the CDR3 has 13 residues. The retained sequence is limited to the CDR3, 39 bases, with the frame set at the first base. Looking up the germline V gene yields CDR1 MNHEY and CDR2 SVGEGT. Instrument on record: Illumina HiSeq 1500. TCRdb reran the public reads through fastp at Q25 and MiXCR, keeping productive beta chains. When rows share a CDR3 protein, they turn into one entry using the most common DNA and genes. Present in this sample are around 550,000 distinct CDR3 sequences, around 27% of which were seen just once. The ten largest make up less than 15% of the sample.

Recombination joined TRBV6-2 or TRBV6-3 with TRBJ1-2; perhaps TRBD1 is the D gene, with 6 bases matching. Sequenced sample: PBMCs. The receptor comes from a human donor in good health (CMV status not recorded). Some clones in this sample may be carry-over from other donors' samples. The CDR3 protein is CASSYSPGHPRYF. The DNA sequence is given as TGTGCCAGCAGTTATTCGCCGGGACACCCTCGTTACTTC.